The rows below give T cell receptor beta chains drawn from one sample of a study of T cell responses to AZD1222 COVID-19 vaccine. Method: immunoSEQ multiplex PCR; TCRdb's copy keeps in-frame clones and lacks some. The table lists about 140,000 clones, over 85% of them singletons. Sequencing was performed on peripheral blood, taken on day 0 of AZD1222 vaccination. The receptors come from an adult in good health. The CDR3 runs from the conserved cysteine through the conserved F or W.

cdr3_aa j_call v_call
CASSPLGLTSGANVLTF TRBJ2-6 TRBV18
CSVATVNSNQPQHF TRBJ1-5 TRBV29-1
CASSDGQGKTEAFF TRBJ1-1 TRBV25-1
CASSLTGEEQYF TRBJ2-7 TRBV3-1/TRBV3-2
CASSLGTGTKNIQYF TRBJ2-4 TRBV19
CASSLEWGTGVFF TRBJ2-1 TRBV7-2
CASSVYKGGAYNEQFF TRBJ2-1 TRBV7-2
CAISEGSQDGLPYF TRBJ2-5 TRBV10-3
CSVGGDPVQGRLDTQYF TRBJ2-3 TRBV29-1
CASSLDGETQYF TRBJ2-5 TRBV5-4
CASSSQGQTRYEQYF TRBJ2-7 TRBV27
CASSITWTGNYEQYF TRBJ2-7 TRBV19
CASSFNAQGETNTGELFF TRBJ2-2 TRBV5-1
CASSSTAYEQYF TRBJ2-7 TRBV6-5
CASSQELASEQFF TRBJ2-1 TRBV4-1
CASSPLGSYNEQFF TRBJ2-1 TRBV27
CASSLDGGKNIQYF TRBJ2-4 TRBV27
CASTPFPGNEQFF TRBJ2-1 TRBV10-2
CSVYHGVEQFF TRBJ2-1 TRBV29-1
CASRRTGGQKLFF TRBJ1-4 TRBV6-5
CAISGGTGYYGYTF TRBJ1-2 TRBV10-3
CASSQTGNQPQHF TRBJ1-5 TRBV7-9
CASSLASQGSSGNTIYF TRBJ1-3 TRBV7-2
CASRNTGVDLYGYTF TRBJ1-2 TRBV28
CASSPEDGANEKLFF TRBJ1-4 TRBV7-9
CARSTVPGGGHEETQYF TRBJ2-5 TRBV5-3
CASSSGNYGYTF TRBJ1-2 TRBV25-1
CSVGASGTETQYF TRBJ2-5 TRBV29-1
CASSPGQGNEKLFF TRBJ1-4 TRBV18
CATSYPSPRELGELFF TRBJ2-2 TRBV15
CASEDSYNSPLHF TRBJ1-6 TRBV25-1
CASSSPTATTNTEAFF TRBJ1-1 TRBV28
CASTRGIPGAEEQYF TRBJ2-7 TRBV7-2
CASSKGSGTYNEQFF TRBJ2-1 TRBV19
CASSYGTGQGSPLHF TRBJ1-6 TRBV6-5
CASSSRDRGRNSPLHF TRBJ1-6 TRBV28
CASAGTAYNEQFF TRBJ2-1 TRBV18
CASSPRQGNTGELFF TRBJ2-2 TRBV18
CASSEMNRNTGELFF TRBJ2-2 TRBV6-1
CASSEFRTGKTTF TRBJ1-2 TRBV6-1
CASSKLPDTDSGNTIYF TRBJ1-3 TRBV21-1
CATSRDRWQTEQYF TRBJ2-7 TRBV15
CASSLAQASSPLHF TRBJ1-6 TRBV7-2